This T cell receptor (beta chain) was recorded in a study of T cell responses to AZD1222 COVID-19 vaccine. Study background: Second-dose recipients at about 4 or about 12 weeks were treated as one pooled group. Study-level points and caveats: Receipt of two AZD1222 doses was followed by a rise in Spike-specific TCR breadth and depth. Spike regions recognized by vaccine-associated CD4 TCRs spanned the protein, led by 160-218 and 743-854. Females made up more of the donors, who were largely white British, and clonal diversity may have come out too low.

Generated by immunoSEQ multiplex PCR, the TCRdb table keeps only in-frame clones and is missing some. The data hold around 200,000 clones, with about 91% observed a single time. This clone was recorded once. Its antigen remains unidentified. The germline CDR1 and CDR2 sequences are SGHVS and FNYEAQ. The CDR3 is 13 amino acids. The J segment lost 7 bases and the V segment lost 4 bases, leaving 3 bases of the junction unmatched. The material was peripheral blood, obtained on day 0 of AZD1222 vaccination. The TCR was taken from an adult in good health. This chain connects TRBV7-6 to TRBJ1-4, with 7 bases matching TRBD1. This CDR3 is CASSSTGTEKLFF. The CDR3 coding sequence is TGTGCCAGCAGCTCGACAGGGACTGAAAAACTGTTTTTT.